What follows is one TCR beta chain and its context. The germline gives CDR1 SNHLY, CDR2 FYNNEI. The length of the CDR3 is 13 residues. V was clipped by 6 bases and J by 1 base, with 9 bases between them. The data were taken from a study of CD8 T cells in Susac syndrome. Random hexamers were used to reverse transcribe an amount of roughly 0.45 to 1 ug RNA. A single record per CDR3 protein comes from TCRdb applying MiXCR to the immunoSEQ multiplex PCR reads. The sample has under 150,000 distinct CDR3 sequences; 85% to 95% are singletons. Input material: CD4+ T cells from PBMCs. The clonotype comes from a human donor with Susac syndrome. J is TRBJ1-1 and V is TRBV2, with D uncertain. CDR3 nucleotides: TGTGCCAGCAGAAGAACAAGGAACACTGAAGCTTTCTTT. This encodes CASRRTRNTEAFF.